These 17 T cell receptor beta chains were sequenced from one sample in a study of T-cell reconstitution after alpha-beta-depleted transplantation in children. This sample's TCRbeta library carried unique molecular identifier barcodes. TCRdb passed the PCR reads through MiXCR, listing each CDR3 protein once. The sample contains more than 150,000 distinct CDR3 sequences, roughly 6.8% of which appear only once. This sample comprised PBMCs from the stem cell graft donor, obtained from the stem cell graft. The source is a human donor who donated a stem cell graft to a child with Wiskott-Aldrich syndrome.

This clonotype was picked up many times. The chain is built from TRBV18 and TRBJ1-1; perhaps TRBD1 as D (5 bases). The CDR3 length is 16 residues. Trimming cost V 1 base and J 1 base, with 13 bases left between them. Germline CDR1 reads KGHSH; CDR2 reads LQKENI. In nucleotides, the CDR3 is TGTGCCAGCTCACCACTAAAAGGGGTGGGGAACACTGAAGCTTTCTTT. Protein: CASSPLKGVGNTEAFF.

This clonotype was observed a few times. The V gene is TRBV5-1, the J gene TRBJ2-2, with D possibly TRBD1 on 6 matching bases. V gave up 2 bases and J gave up 3 bases, with 14 bases separating them. CDR3 length equals 16 residues. Germline CDR1 SGHRS, CDR2 YFSETQ. CDR3 bases: TGCGCCAGCAGCTTTATATTGGGGGCGGACACCGGGGAGCTGTTTTTT. This sequence encodes CASSFILGADTGELFF.

This clonotype appeared many times. This chain connects TRBV29-1 to TRBJ1-1, with D unclear. Germline V gives CDR1 SQVTM, CDR2 ANQGSEA. CDR3 length: 12 amino acids. Trimming left V 2 bases short and J 4 bases short, with 8 bases between. The CDR3 DNA sequence: TGCAGCGTTGAAAGTTCGGGCACTGAAGCTTTCTTT. Translating gives CSVESSGTEAFF. Full variable domain (rest looked up from reference TRBV29-1 and TRBJ1-1): SAVISQKPSRDICQRGTSLTIQCQVDSQVTMMFWYRQQPGQSLTLIATANQGSEATYESGFVIDKFPISRPNLTFSTLTVSNMSPEDSSIYLCSVESSGTEAFFGQGTRLTVV.

This clonotype has at least ten counts. The chain couples TRBV12-3 or TRBV12-4 to TRBJ2-3; 11 bases map to TRBD2. This CDR3 spans 15 amino acids. V lost 3 bases and J lost 4; bases outside the gene matches: 3. CDR3 in amino acids: CASSFIAGGSDTQYF. The DNA of the CDR3 is TGTGCCAGCAGTTTCATAGCGGGAGGGTCAGATACGCAGTATTTT.

The table lists this clonotype with many counts. V usage is TRBV5-1 and J usage is TRBJ2-1; D may be TRBD1 (6 bases). This CDR3 is 14 amino acids long. CDR1 is SGHRS and CDR2 is YFSETQ in the germline V gene. V was pared by 3 bases and J by 5 bases, with 12 bases between. CDR3 amino acids: CASSSYREHNEQFF. The CDR3 DNA reads as TGCGCCAGCAGCTCTTACAGGGAACACAATGAGCAGTTCTTC. Complete variable domain (other parts from reference TRBV5-1 and TRBJ2-1): KAGVTQTPRYLIKTRGQQVTLSCSPISGHRSVSWYQQTPGQGLQFLFEYFSETQRNKGNFPGRFSGRQFSNSRSEMNVSTLELGDSALYLCASSSYREHNEQFFGPGTRLTVL.

This clonotype was counted ten times or more. The chain has TRBV29-1 and TRBJ2-7; unclear D gene. The CDR3 runs to 12 residues. The ends were cut back, 0 bases at V and 6 bases at J, with 9 bases in the middle. Germline V gives CDR1 SQVTM, CDR2 ANQGSEA. CDR3 in amino acids: CSVEDPGFEQYF. The CDR3 DNA reads as TGCAGCGTTGAAGATCCCGGGTTCGAGCAGTACTTC.

This clonotype was observed many times. CDR3 sequence reads: CASSFHRGYGEQYF. The CDR3 DNA is TGTGCCAGCAGTTTCCACAGGGGCTACGGCGAGCAGTACTTC. The V gene is TRBV12-3 or TRBV12-4, the J gene TRBJ2-7; 7 positions agree with TRBD1. The CDR3 has 14 amino acids. Trimming at V came to 3 bases and at J to 6 bases, leaving 8 bases not matched to a gene.

The V gene is TRBV7-2, the J gene TRBJ1-1; tentative D call: TRBD1 (5 bases). From germline, CDR1 is SGHTA and CDR2 FQGNSA. V lost 4 bases to trimming and J lost 2 bases, with 14 bases between them. The CDR3 runs 15 residues. The CDR3 region has the DNA TGTGCCAGCAGCTACCGGGGCGGGGCCAACACTGAAGCTTTCTTT. It is translated as CASSYRGGANTEAFF. Using reference TRBV7-2 and TRBJ1-1 for the parts outside the CDR3, the full variable domain is GAGVSQSPSNKVTEKGKDVELRCDPISGHTALYWYRQSLGQGLEFLIYFQGNSAPDKSGLPSDRFSAERTGGSVSTLTIQRTQQEDSAVYLCASSYRGGANTEAFFGQGTRLTVV.

In its sample, this clonotype was seen many times. The chain employs TRBV18 and TRBJ2-5, with TRBD1 matching over 7 bases. Unmatched junction bases numbered 4, after V lost 2 bases and J lost 4 bases. The CDR3 extends over 14 amino acids. Germline CDR1 is KGHSH and CDR2 is LQKENI. CDR3 DNA sequence: TGTGCCAGCTCACCAAAAGGGGGCGGAGAGACCCAGTACTTC. The encoded protein is CASSPKGGGETQYF.

This clonotype was seen ten or more times. The chain couples TRBV5-1 to TRBJ2-3; perhaps D is TRBD1 or TRBD2 (5 bases each). Germline V gene sequence: CDR1 SGHRS, CDR2 YFSETQ. The CDR3 is 17 residues long. Trimming removed 4 bases from V and 5 bases from J, with 23 bases in between. The CDR3 DNA sequence: TGCGCCAGCAGCCCAAAATTTAACGGGGCTTATAGAGATACGCAGTATTTT. Protein sequence: CASSPKFNGAYRDTQYF.

This clonotype was seen at least ten times. The chain combines TRBV7-2 with TRBJ1-1, with a possible D match to TRBD1 (6 bases). The germline V gene encodes CDR1 SGHTA and CDR2 FQGNSA. The CDR3 consists of 14 residues. Trimming pared 2 bases from V and 3 bases from J, leaving 10 bases between. CDR3 sequence (DNA): TGTGCCAGCAGCTTAAACAGGGAGTACACTGAAGCTTTCTTT. This translates into CASSLNREYTEAFF.

This clonotype has a count of ten or more. The chain uses TRBV10-3 and TRBJ2-1; no firm D call. Per germline, CDR1 ENHRY and CDR2 SYGVKD. The V end was cut by 2 bases, the J end by 7 bases, with 12 bases between. The CDR3 sequence is 14 residues long. CDR3 bases: TGTGCCATCAGTGAGGCCCACTACGAAAATGAGCAGTTCTTC. It specifies CAISEAHYENEQFF.

This clonotype was seen many times. The genes are TRBV20-1 and TRBJ2-1; D is possibly TRBD2 (5 bases). The germline V gene encodes CDR1 DFQATT and CDR2 SNEGSKA (reference sequence). Deletions cut 7 bases from V and 0 bases from J, with 10 bases between. The CDR3 is 13 residues long. CDR3 DNA sequence: TGCAGTGTGGGGAGATACTCCTACAATGAGCAGTTCTTC. Amino acids: CSVGRYSYNEQFF.

This clonotype showed up just a few times. The J gene is TRBJ2-1, the V gene TRBV7-2; possibly TRBD2 for D (7 bases). The CDR3 is 16 residues long. Germline CDR1 reads SGHTA; CDR2 reads FQGNSA. Between the trimmed V and J ends, which lost 4 bases and 0 bases, there was a span of 13 bases. CDR3 DNA: TGTGCCAGCAGCTCCCGGGGGGCTAGCTCCTACAATGAGCAGTTCTTC. This translates into CASSSRGASSYNEQFF.

This clonotype has a count of ten or more. The J gene is TRBJ2-1, the V gene TRBV10-2; 14 bases line up with TRBD2. The germline CDR1 and CDR2 sequences are WSHSY and SAAADI. V lost 7 bases to trimming and J lost 10 bases; unmatched junction nucleotides: 6. CDR3 length: 14 residues. The CDR3 bases are TGCGCCAGCATAGGACTAGCGGGGGGAAACGAGCAGTTCTTC. Its translation is CASIGLAGGNEQFF.

This clonotype was counted only a few times. The CDR3 DNA reads TGTGCCTGGGCCAGGGGGAGCTCCTACGAGCAGTACTTC. This gives the protein CAWARGSSYEQYF. The rearrangement links TRBV30 to TRBJ2-7, with 7 bases that match TRBD1. The CDR3 totals 13 residues. V was clipped by 5 bases and J by 0 bases; unmatched bases: 4. CDR1 GTSNPN and CDR2 SVGIG come from the germline V gene (reference sequence). The full variable domain, its missing parts supplied by reference TRBV30 and TRBJ2-7, is SQTIHQWPATLVQPVGSPLSLECTVEGTSNPNLYWYRQAAGRGLQLLFYSVGIGQISSEVPQNLSASRPQDRQFILSSKKLLLSDSGFYLCAWARGSSYEQYFGPGTRLTVT.

This clonotype was detected many times. The chain joins TRBV20-1 to TRBJ2-1; D perhaps matches TRBD1 (6 bases). With 3 bases removed from V and 6 bases from J, the gap between germline ends came to 15 bases. This CDR3 spans 14 amino acids. CDR1 is DFQATT, CDR2 SNEGSKA, per germline (reference sequence). CDR3 nucleotide sequence: TGCAGTGCTAGCCCCAGCAGGGGCCTCAATGAGCAGTTCTTC. The encoded protein is CSASPSRGLNEQFF.